This T cell receptor (beta chain) was identified during a study of blood T cell repertoires in COVID-19. Study-level background: Sites across the United States, Italy and Spain contributed samples from acute and convalescent COVID-19. From T cells, B-cell-depleted T cells, or PBMCs came the material, which was cDNA or gDNA.

In this sample, this clone turned up a few times. Patients in Seattle were enrolled during active infection, then followed longitudinally. Some clones are missing from TCRdb's copy, which holds only in-frame ones; the method was immunoSEQ multiplex PCR. The sample lists about 210,000 clones, roughly 85% seen once, with around 5.5% in the top ten. This sequence originates from a man between 45 and 60 years old with COVID-19, enrolled during active disease. The sample taken for sequencing was peripheral blood.

CDR3 nucleotide sequence: TGTGCCAGCAGTGACAGGACAGGGGGCAATCAGCCCCAGCATTTT. This translates into CASSDRTGGNQPQHF. This chain joins TRBV2 and TRBJ1-5; 9 bases align to TRBD1. V was clipped by 3 bases and J by 2 bases; unmatched bases: 2. This CDR3 has 15 residues. CDR1 is SNHLY, CDR2 FYNNEI, per germline.